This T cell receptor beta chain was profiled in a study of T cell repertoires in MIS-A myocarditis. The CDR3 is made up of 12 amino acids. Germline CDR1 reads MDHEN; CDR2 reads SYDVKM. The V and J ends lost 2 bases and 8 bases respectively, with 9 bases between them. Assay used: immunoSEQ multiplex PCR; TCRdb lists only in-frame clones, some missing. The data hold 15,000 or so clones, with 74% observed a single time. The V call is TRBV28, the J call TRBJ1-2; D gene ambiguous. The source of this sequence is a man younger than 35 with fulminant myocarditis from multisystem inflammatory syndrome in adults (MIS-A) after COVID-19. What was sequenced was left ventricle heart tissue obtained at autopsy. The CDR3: CASSLGVRGYTF. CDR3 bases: TGTGCCAGCAGTTTAGGGGTTCGGGGCTACACCTTC.